A selection of T cell receptor beta chains follows, all from one sample in a study of blood T cell repertoires in COVID-19. The data were produced by immunoSEQ multiplex PCR, yet TCRdb's version contains in-frame clones alone and is incomplete. The sample yields fewer than 200,000 clones, about 80% seen once. Material: PBMCs or T cells enriched from blood (not recorded which). The receptors here all came from a man aged 50-60 years who had recovered from COVID-19. CDR3s leave out the opening cysteine and the closing phenylalanine or tryptophan. The D gene is left open where the match is weak. Clone size is shown for a subset of rows, as once, few, many or a class of expanded clone.

d_gene: TRBD2; abundance: .; v_gene: TRBV7-3; CDR3aa: ASSDGLAGSDTQY
d_gene: .; abundance: .; v_gene: TRBV18; CDR3aa: ASSTPAELAKNIQY
d_gene: TRBD1; abundance: .; v_gene: TRBV2; CDR3aa: ASRKEPGTGAQPQH
d_gene: .; abundance: once; v_gene: TRBV29-1; CDR3aa: SVARGSSGNTIY
d_gene: TRBD1; abundance: few; v_gene: TRBV5-6; CDR3aa: ASSKGQGVNQPQH
d_gene: .; abundance: .; v_gene: TRBV9; CDR3aa: ASSGVTDTIY
d_gene: TRBD1; abundance: .; v_gene: TRBV5-4; CDR3aa: ASSPKTGGAYNEQF
d_gene: TRBD2; abundance: .; v_gene: TRBV15; CDR3aa: ATSRRTSGITDTQY
d_gene: .; abundance: .; v_gene: TRBV5-1; CDR3aa: ASSSSGVGRGGYT
d_gene: TRBD1; abundance: .; v_gene: TRBV29-1; CDR3aa: SVEDLGRGLIEAF
d_gene: TRBD1; abundance: few; v_gene: TRBV6-2/TRBV6-3; CDR3aa: ASSYSFSGGRRGYT
d_gene: TRBD2; abundance: .; v_gene: TRBV2; CDR3aa: ASRGGSSGETQY
d_gene: TRBD1; abundance: .; v_gene: TRBV20-1; CDR3aa: SANEAGGSYEQY
d_gene: TRBD1; abundance: .; v_gene: TRBV6-1; CDR3aa: ASSDGQGLETQY
d_gene: .; abundance: .; v_gene: TRBV5-4; CDR3aa: ASSLGQRIAEAF
d_gene: TRBD2; abundance: .; v_gene: TRBV6-1; CDR3aa: ASSEEGISGGARGANVLT
d_gene: TRBD2; abundance: .; v_gene: TRBV5-1; CDR3aa: ASSWGGALDEQF
d_gene: TRBD2; abundance: few; v_gene: TRBV4-2; CDR3aa: ASSQVLTSGGQHTQY
d_gene: TRBD1; abundance: .; v_gene: TRBV28; CDR3aa: ATTGGYGYT
d_gene: TRBD1; abundance: .; v_gene: TRBV28; CDR3aa: ASSMQGQGGTEAF
d_gene: TRBD1; abundance: .; v_gene: TRBV3-1/TRBV3-2; CDR3aa: ASSQRTGGFSPLH
d_gene: TRBD1; abundance: .; v_gene: TRBV18; CDR3aa: ASSPGQGTYEQY
d_gene: .; abundance: .; v_gene: TRBV10-3; CDR3aa: AISERSSGLGTDTQY
d_gene: .; abundance: .; v_gene: TRBV5-3; CDR3aa: ARSPPPTDLGGDQPQH
d_gene: .; abundance: .; v_gene: TRBV19; CDR3aa: ASSPAADNSPLH
d_gene: TRBD2; abundance: .; v_gene: TRBV6-4; CDR3aa: ASSASSGTSTDTQY
d_gene: .; abundance: .; v_gene: TRBV14; CDR3aa: ASSPLDRTHYEQY
d_gene: TRBD2; abundance: .; v_gene: TRBV15; CDR3aa: ATSSSSGGAYNEQF
d_gene: .; abundance: .; v_gene: TRBV5-4; CDR3aa: ASNLLDSLRSGYT
d_gene: .; abundance: .; v_gene: TRBV4-1; CDR3aa: ASSPTSLSSYNEQF
d_gene: .; abundance: .; v_gene: TRBV4-1; CDR3aa: ASSQALLAKNIQY
d_gene: .; abundance: .; v_gene: TRBV5-1; CDR3aa: ASSLGQANYGYT
d_gene: TRBD2; abundance: .; v_gene: TRBV7-9; CDR3aa: ASSPSRLQRGGNGELF
d_gene: TRBD2; abundance: .; v_gene: TRBV10-3; CDR3aa: ATSGGETQY
d_gene: .; abundance: once; v_gene: TRBV5-1; CDR3aa: ASSLAGSWGYT
d_gene: .; abundance: .; v_gene: TRBV25-1; CDR3aa: ASSEYDGSGRGGSPLH
d_gene: .; abundance: .; v_gene: TRBV28; CDR3aa: ASSQTRLSYNEQF
d_gene: .; abundance: .; v_gene: TRBV27; CDR3aa: ASSSAGVLEKLF
d_gene: .; abundance: .; v_gene: TRBV18; CDR3aa: ASSPLSDLNTEAF
d_gene: .; abundance: .; v_gene: TRBV27; CDR3aa: ASSPGVRPTGNTEAF
d_gene: TRBD2; abundance: .; v_gene: TRBV11-2; CDR3aa: ASSHTSGGAGETQY
d_gene: TRBD1; abundance: .; v_gene: TRBV5-1; CDR3aa: ASRNSGGPETQY
d_gene: .; abundance: .; v_gene: TRBV6-5; CDR3aa: ASSRGRGPSYEQY
d_gene: .; abundance: few; v_gene: TRBV19; CDR3aa: ASSPQRRGNQPQH
d_gene: .; abundance: .; v_gene: TRBV9; CDR3aa: ASRGEALYGYT
d_gene: .; abundance: .; v_gene: TRBV28; CDR3aa: ASSFRSYGYT
d_gene: .; abundance: .; v_gene: TRBV6-6; CDR3aa: ASRTWGGNYGYT